One and the same sample provided the 5 T cell receptor beta chains below, sequenced in a study of molecular identifiers for immune sequencing clone quantification. TCRdb independently ran MiXCR on the PCR reads; one entry per CDR3 protein. This table holds around 480,000 distinct CDR3 sequences, about a fifth found once. The source material was naive CD8+ T cells from blood, with Jurkat cell RNA spiked in. Subset here: FACS-sorted CD8+CD4-CCR7+CD45RA+ naive T cells. The receptors stem from a human donor in good health. Some libraries in this study had Jurkat cell RNA spiked in.

This clonotype was counted many times. The chain combines TRBV7-9 with TRBJ2-7, with a weak D call TRBD2 (5 bases). The CDR3 length is 15 residues. Trimming left V 7 bases short and J 6 bases short, with 22 bases between. The germline CDR1 and CDR2 sequences are SEHNR and FQNEAQ (reference sequence). The CDR3 sequence: CASTLRKEVAGEQYF. In DNA form, the CDR3 reads TGTGCCAGCACCCTCCGAAAGGAGGTAGCAGGCGAGCAGTACTTC.

This clonotype was observed at least ten times. The chain recombines TRBV20-1 with TRBJ2-3; 11 bases are a match to TRBD2. V lost 0 bases, J lost 4 bases, and 15 bases stayed unmatched. Germline loops: CDR1 DFQATT, CDR2 SNEGSKA (reference sequence). The CDR3 sequence is 19 residues long. CDR3 sequence reads: CSARDLGLTSGDGADTQYF. For the CDR3, the DNA is TGCAGTGCTAGAGATCTGGGGCTGACTAGCGGGGATGGTGCAGATACGCAGTATTTT.

V is TRBV7-9 and J is TRBJ1-2, with D tentatively TRBD1 (6 bases). The germline CDR1 and CDR2 sequences are SEHNR and FQNEAQ (reference sequence). Trimming removed 1 base from V and 6 bases from J, with 12 bases in between. The CDR3 runs to 14 residues. Here the CDR3 reads CASSLVAGDDGYTF. For the CDR3, the DNA is TGTGCCAGCAGCTTAGTCGCAGGGGATGATGGCTACACCTTC. Using reference TRBV7-9 and TRBJ1-2 for the parts outside the CDR3, the full variable domain is DTGVSQNPRHKITKRGQNVTFRCDPISEHNRLYWYRQTLGQGPEFLTYFQNEAQLEKSRLLSDRFSAERPKGSFSTLEIQRTEQGDSAMYLCASSLVAGDDGYTFGSGTRLTVV.

Many counts were recorded for this clonotype. V is TRBV28 and J is TRBJ1-1, with D hard to call. Germline V CDR1 and CDR2: MDHEN, SYDVKM. The V end lost 4 bases, the J end lost 0 bases, and 9 bases lay between the germline ends. The CDR3 covers 14 residues. The CDR3 DNA reads as TGTGCCAGCAGTTGGACGGCAATGAACACTGAAGCTTTCTTT. Protein: CASSWTAMNTEAFF.

The chain joins TRBV5-4 to TRBJ2-5; D gene uncertain. Germline loops: CDR1 SGHNT, CDR2 YYREEE (reference sequence). With 5 bases removed from V and 3 bases from J, the gap between germline ends came to 17 bases. The CDR3 extends over 15 amino acids. CDR3 in DNA: TGTGCCAGCAGTGATATGGGCAGCCTGAAAGAGACCCAGTACTTC. This encodes CASSDMGSLKETQYF.